One and the same sample provided the 7 T cell receptor beta chains below, sequenced in a study of T cells expressing NK-cell markers. One entry per CDR3 protein, without DNA, is what TCRdb gives after re-calling the 5' RACE reads. The sample has hundreds of thousands of distinct CDR3 sequences. The material sequenced was blood T cells: a sorted CD56 or NKG2C T cell subset, CD4+ or CD8+ T cells, or bulk PBMC T cells (not recorded which). These receptor sequences come from a man in his late teens or twenties in good health.

V and J are TRBV5-1 and TRBJ2-1; there is no DNA to check the TCRdb D call of TRBD2. Germline V gene data show CDR1 as SGHRS and CDR2 as YFSETQ. The CDR3 loop spans 16 amino acids. The CDR3 is CASSPRLAGLDNEQFF.

The chain recombines TRBV12-3 or TRBV12-4 with TRBJ2-1; without DNA, the TCRdb call of TRBD2 cannot be checked. The CDR3 consists of 13 residues. The chain's CDR3 is CASWAGAHNEQFF.

The V gene is TRBV5-1, the J gene TRBJ2-3; TCRdb indicates TRBD1, and absent DNA this call remains unverified. This CDR3 is 14 amino acids long. CDR1 is SGHRS and CDR2 is YFSETQ in the germline V gene. CDR3 amino acids: CASSLDVGGGTQYF. Full variable domain (missing parts from reference TRBV5-1 and TRBJ2-3): KAGVTQTPRYLIKTRGQQVTLSCSPISGHRSVSWYQQTPGQGLQFLFEYFSETQRNKGNFPGRFSGRQFSNSRSEMNVSTLELGDSALYLCASSLDVGGGTQYFGPGTRLTVL.

This chain links TRBV29-1 with TRBJ2-1. The germline gives CDR1 SQVTM, CDR2 ANQGSEA. There are 14 residues in the CDR3. The CDR3 is CSVGKGTSYNEQFF.

CDR3 amino acids: CASSLRGTGETQYF. The chain combines TRBV7-9 with TRBJ2-5; the TCRdb call, TRBD1, lacks DNA for checking. Germline V lookup: CDR1 SEHNR, CDR2 FQNEAQ (reference sequence). The CDR3 extends over 14 amino acids. Combining the CDR3 with reference TRBV7-9 and TRBJ2-5 gives the whole variable domain DTGVSQNPRHKITKRGQNVTFRCDPISEHNRLYWYRQTLGQGPEFLTYFQNEAQLEKSRLLSDRFSAERPKGSFSTLEIQRTEQGDSAMYLCASSLRGTGETQYFGPGTRLLVL.

The chain recombines TRBV6-4 with TRBJ2-1. The germline CDR1 and CDR2 sequences are MRHNA and SNTAGT. This CDR3 has 15 amino acids. CDR3 region: CASSSRGAPDDEQFF.

V and J are TRBV21-1 and TRBJ2-5; the D call from TCRdb, TRBD1, cannot be confirmed without DNA. TRBV21-1 is listed as a pseudogene. The CDR3 loop spans 14 amino acids. The chain's CDR3 is CASVTGATLETQYF.